The present T cell receptor (beta chain) was sequenced within a study of PD-L1 blockade in urothelial cancer. In this sample, this clone turned up a few times. The time point was: pretreatment peripheral blood. Each PCR contained spiked-in synthetic TCR analog templates. Using immunoSEQ multiplex PCR, the repertoire was profiled, and TCRdb retains in-frame clones only, with some absent. The sample consists of approximately 70,000 clones, 80% to 85% of them appearing once. The sequencing used PBMCs, collected around atezolizumab (anti-PD-L1) treatment. This clonotype originated in a woman in her sixties or seventies with urothelial cancer.

The CDR3 coding sequence is TGTGCCAGCTCAAGCGAACGCGTCCCTAACACTGAAGCTTTCTTT. Its protein product is CASSSERVPNTEAFF. The rearrangement links TRBV18 to TRBJ1-1; no reliable D call. V dropped 5 bases and J dropped 2 bases, with 15 bases sitting between them. The CDR3 consists of 15 residues. Germline CDR1 KGHSH, CDR2 LQKENI.